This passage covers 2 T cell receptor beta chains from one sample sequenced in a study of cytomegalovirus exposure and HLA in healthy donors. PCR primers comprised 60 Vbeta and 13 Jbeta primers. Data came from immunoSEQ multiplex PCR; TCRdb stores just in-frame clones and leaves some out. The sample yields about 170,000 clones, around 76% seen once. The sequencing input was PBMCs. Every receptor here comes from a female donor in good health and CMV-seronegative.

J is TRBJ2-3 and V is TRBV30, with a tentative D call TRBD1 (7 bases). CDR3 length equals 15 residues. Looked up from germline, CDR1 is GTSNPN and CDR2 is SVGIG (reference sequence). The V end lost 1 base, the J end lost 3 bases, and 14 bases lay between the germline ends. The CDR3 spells CAWSDGRGETDTQYF. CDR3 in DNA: TGTGCCTGGAGTGACGGCAGGGGGGAGACAGATACGCAGTATTTT.

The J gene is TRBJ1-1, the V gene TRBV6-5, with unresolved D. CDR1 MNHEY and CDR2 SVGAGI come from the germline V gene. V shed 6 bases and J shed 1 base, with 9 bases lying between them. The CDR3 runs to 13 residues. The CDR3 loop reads CASSARGNTEAFF. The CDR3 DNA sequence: TGTGCCAGCAGCGCCCGGGGGAACACTGAAGCTTTCTTT.